These T cell receptor beta chains were read from a single sample in a study of blood T cell repertoires in COVID-19. TCRdb keeps only in-frame clones here, not all; method: immunoSEQ multiplex PCR. The table lists a few hundred thousand clones, 70% to 90% of them singletons. The sequenced sample was peripheral blood. The receptors stem from an older woman with acute or convalescent COVID-19. Each CDR3 is given without its conserved first and last residue.

j_call v_call cdr3_aa
TRBJ1-2 TRBV6-6 ASSYAPGSGYT
TRBJ2-2 TRBV6-2/TRBV6-3 ASSYTRGTGELF
TRBJ2-3 TRBV29-1 SGSGTSASTDTQY
TRBJ2-5 TRBV20-1 SASRVSGGSRETQY
TRBJ2-2 TRBV3-1/TRBV3-2 ASSQDLGWGRRSGELF
TRBJ1-1 TRBV7-7 ASSRRENTEAF
TRBJ1-5 TRBV19 ASTRQGGLNQPQH
TRBJ2-1 TRBV27 ASKVAGVANEQF
TRBJ1-1 TRBV5-1 ASSPERGGTEAF
TRBJ1-1 TRBV6-5 ASSSSTGVNTEAF
TRBJ2-5 TRBV18 ASSPRSDGQGETQY
TRBJ2-3 TRBV2 ASRLSTDTQY
TRBJ1-3 TRBV12-2 ASRKWGPGNTIY
TRBJ2-3 TRBV7-3 ASSLNTGRPTDTQY
TRBJ2-2 TRBV6-5 ASRRTSGTGELF
TRBJ1-2 TRBV5-6 ASSLGSGVYGYT
TRBJ2-7 TRBV18 ASSPGGIRGEQY
TRBJ2-7 TRBV7-9 ASSPRGLTDEQY
TRBJ1-1 TRBV6-5 ASSYYPTGMNTEAF
TRBJ1-3 TRBV2 ASSEVETGSGNTIY
TRBJ2-2 TRBV19 ASADTNTGELF
TRBJ1-4 TRBV30 AWSVQGRGYRKLF
TRBJ1-2 TRBV5-4 ASSSGTGGVGYT
TRBJ2-6 TRBV5-1 ASSLEGTGPGANVLT
TRBJ1-2 TRBV5-1 ASSLGTAEGYGYT
TRBJ2-7 TRBV5-4 ASSLYGGYEQY
TRBJ1-1 TRBV10-3 AISQTGNTEAF
TRBJ2-2 TRBV5-1 ASSLGIPDTGELF
TRBJ2-2 TRBV6-5 ASRGQGATGELF
TRBJ2-1 TRBV5-1 ASGLQNEQF
TRBJ2-7 TRBV5-4 ASSTQEFYEQY
TRBJ1-1 TRBV6-6 ASSYQEHNTEAF
TRBJ1-1 TRBV11-2 ASSWKWYTSLLNTEAF
TRBJ2-5 TRBV14 ASSQGTAGTQY
TRBJ2-7 TRBV11-2 ASSLIVSYEQY
TRBJ2-1 TRBV15 ATSRDPGYAPQF
TRBJ1-2 TRBV5-5 ASSPGGTNYGYT
TRBJ1-2 TRBV12-3/TRBV12-4 ASSFGGLLGYT
TRBJ1-5 TRBV6-1 ASREGQPNQPQH
TRBJ2-1 TRBV7-9 ASSLAGAEQF
TRBJ1-4 TRBV2 ASGDSGEKLF
TRBJ1-3 TRBV10-3 AISPSMAAGDTIY
TRBJ1-5 TRBV6-6 ASSSDYSNQPQH
TRBJ1-6 TRBV7-2 ASSLAGGQPNSPLH
TRBJ1-1 TRBV7-6 ASSLGSGYEAF
TRBJ1-6 TRBV18 ASSPGFQGNSPLH
TRBJ2-1 TRBV7-7 ASSLASGGNNEQF
TRBJ1-1 TRBV5-1 ASSSDRQNTEAF